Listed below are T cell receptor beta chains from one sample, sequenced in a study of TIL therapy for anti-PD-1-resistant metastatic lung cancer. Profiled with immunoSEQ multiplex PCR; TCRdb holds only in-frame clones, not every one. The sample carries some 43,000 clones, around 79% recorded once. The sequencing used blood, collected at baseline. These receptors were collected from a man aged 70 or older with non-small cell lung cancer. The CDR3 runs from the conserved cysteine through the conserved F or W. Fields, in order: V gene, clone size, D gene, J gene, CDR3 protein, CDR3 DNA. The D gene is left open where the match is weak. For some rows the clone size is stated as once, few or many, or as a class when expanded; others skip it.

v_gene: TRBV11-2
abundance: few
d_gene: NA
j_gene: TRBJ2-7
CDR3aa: CASSFGVKDYEQYF
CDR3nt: TGTGCCAGCAGCTTTGGGGTTAAGGACTACGAGCAGTACTTC

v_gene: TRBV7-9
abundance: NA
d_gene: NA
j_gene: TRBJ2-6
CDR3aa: CASSEGSGANVLTF
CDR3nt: TGTGCCAGCAGCGAGGGGTCTGGGGCCAACGTCCTGACTTTC

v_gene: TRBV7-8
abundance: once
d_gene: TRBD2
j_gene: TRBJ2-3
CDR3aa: CASSLGTSGSPDTQYF
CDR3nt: TGTGCCAGCAGCTTAGGGACTAGCGGGAGCCCAGATACGCAGTATTTT

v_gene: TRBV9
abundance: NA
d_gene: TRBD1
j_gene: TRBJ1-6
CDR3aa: CASSGAGQHSYNSPLHF
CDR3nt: TGTGCCAGCAGCGGTGCGGGACAGCACTCCTATAATTCACCCCTCCACTTT

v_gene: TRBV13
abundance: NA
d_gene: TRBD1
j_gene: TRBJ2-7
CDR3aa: CASSLEVRQGQEQYF
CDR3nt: TGTGCCAGCAGCTTAGAGGTACGACAGGGGCAAGAGCAGTACTTC

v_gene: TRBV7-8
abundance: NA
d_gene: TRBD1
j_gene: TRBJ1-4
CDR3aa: CASSLALGTGGEKLFF
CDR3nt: TGTGCCAGCAGCTTAGCCCTCGGGACAGGAGGAGAAAAACTGTTTTTT

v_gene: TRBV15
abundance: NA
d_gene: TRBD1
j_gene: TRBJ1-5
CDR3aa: CATSIPGQGIQPQHF
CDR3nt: TGTGCCACCAGCATCCCGGGACAGGGAATTCAGCCCCAGCATTTT

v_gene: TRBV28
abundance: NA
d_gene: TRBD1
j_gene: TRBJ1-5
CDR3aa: CASSPGTGWQPQHF
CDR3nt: TGTGCCAGCAGTCCCGGGACAGGGTGGCAGCCCCAGCATTTT

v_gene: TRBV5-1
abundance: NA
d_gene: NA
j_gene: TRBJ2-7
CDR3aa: CASSLVGPLDDEQYF
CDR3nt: TGCGCCAGCAGCTTGGTGGGGCCCCTCGACGACGAGCAGTACTTC

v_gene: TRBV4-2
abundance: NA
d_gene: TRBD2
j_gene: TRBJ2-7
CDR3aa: CASSQDYTSGRGEQYF
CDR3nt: TGTGCCAGCAGCCAAGATTACACTAGCGGGAGAGGCGAGCAGTACTTC

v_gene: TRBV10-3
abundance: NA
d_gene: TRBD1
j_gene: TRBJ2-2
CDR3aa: CAISERGPNTGELFF
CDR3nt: TGTGCCATCAGTGAGAGGGGGCCGAACACCGGGGAGCTGTTTTTT

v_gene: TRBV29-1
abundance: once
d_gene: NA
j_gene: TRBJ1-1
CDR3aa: CSVEEGSRGGNTEAFF
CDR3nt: TGCAGCGTTGAAGAGGGGTCCAGGGGTGGAAACACTGAAGCTTTCTTT

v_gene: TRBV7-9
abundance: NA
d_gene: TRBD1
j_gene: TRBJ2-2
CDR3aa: CASSGEQGAPSGELFF
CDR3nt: TGTGCCAGCAGCGGAGAACAGGGGGCCCCTTCCGGGGAGCTGTTTTTT

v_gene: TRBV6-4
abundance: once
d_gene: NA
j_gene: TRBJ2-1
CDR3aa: CASSEEGDYNEQFF
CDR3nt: TGTGCCAGCAGTGAGGAGGGGGACTACAATGAGCAGTTCTTC

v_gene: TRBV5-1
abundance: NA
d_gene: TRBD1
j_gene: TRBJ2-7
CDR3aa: CASSRDRSAEQYF
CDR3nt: TGCGCCAGCAGTCGGGACAGGTCGGCCGAGCAGTACTTC

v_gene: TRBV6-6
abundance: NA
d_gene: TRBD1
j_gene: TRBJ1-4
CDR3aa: CASSSGQGREKLFF
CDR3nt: TGTGCCAGCAGTTCGGGACAGGGTCGGGAAAAACTGTTTTTT

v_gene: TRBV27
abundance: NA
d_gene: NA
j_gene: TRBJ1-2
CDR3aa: CASSPQLDSPIYTF
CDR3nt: TGTGCCAGCAGTCCACAACTGGACAGTCCTATCTACACCTTC

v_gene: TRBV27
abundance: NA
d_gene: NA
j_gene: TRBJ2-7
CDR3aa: CASSLSWAVNSYEQYF
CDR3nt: TGTGCCAGCAGTTTATCGTGGGCGGTGAACTCCTACGAGCAGTACTTC

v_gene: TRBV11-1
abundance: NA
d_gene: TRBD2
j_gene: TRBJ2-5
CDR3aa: CASSPGLAGRKVETQYF
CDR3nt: TGTGCCAGCAGCCCGGGACTAGCGGGCCGAAAGGTGGAGACCCAGTACTTC

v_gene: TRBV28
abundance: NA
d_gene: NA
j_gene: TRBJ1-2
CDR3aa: CASSLGGRGGYTF
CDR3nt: TGTGCCAGCAGTTTGGGGGGGCGCGGAGGCTACACCTTC

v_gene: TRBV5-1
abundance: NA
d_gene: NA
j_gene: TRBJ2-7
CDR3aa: CASTRDSLGSYEQYF
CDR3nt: TGCGCCAGCACCCGGGACTCTTTGGGATCCTACGAGCAGTACTTC

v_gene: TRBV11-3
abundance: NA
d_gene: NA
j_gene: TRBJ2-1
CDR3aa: CASSLGSRQSSYNEQFF
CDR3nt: TGTGCCAGCAGCTTAGGATCTAGGCAGAGCTCCTACAATGAGCAGTTCTTC

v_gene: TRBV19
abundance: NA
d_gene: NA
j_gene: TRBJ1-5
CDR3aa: CASSRPRDYSNQPQHF
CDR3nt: TGTGCCAGTAGTAGACCCAGGGATTATAGCAATCAGCCCCAGCATTTT

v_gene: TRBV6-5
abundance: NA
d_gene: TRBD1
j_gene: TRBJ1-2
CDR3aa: CASSPGTGPGGYTF
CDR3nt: TGTGCCAGCAGTCCGGGGACAGGGCCCGGTGGCTACACCTTC

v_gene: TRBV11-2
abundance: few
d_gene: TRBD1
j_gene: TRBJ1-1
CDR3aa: CASSVGQEKTEAFF
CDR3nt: TGTGCCAGCAGCGTGGGACAGGAAAAGACTGAAGCTTTCTTT

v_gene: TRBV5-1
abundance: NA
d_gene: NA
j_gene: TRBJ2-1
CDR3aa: CASSLEGQQFF
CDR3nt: TGCGCCAGCAGCTTGGAGGGGCAGCAGTTCTTC

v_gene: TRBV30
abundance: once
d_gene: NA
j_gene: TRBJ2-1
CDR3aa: CAWSKLVGNEQFF
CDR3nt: TGTGCCTGGAGTAAGCTAGTGGGAAATGAGCAGTTCTTC

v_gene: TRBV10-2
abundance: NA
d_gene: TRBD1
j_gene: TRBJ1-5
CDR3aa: CASSEGAFNQPQHF
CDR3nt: TGCGCCAGCTCAGAGGGGGCCTTCAATCAGCCCCAGCATTTT

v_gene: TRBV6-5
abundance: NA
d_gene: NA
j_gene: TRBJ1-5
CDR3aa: CASSYDGFKQPQHF
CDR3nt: TGTGCCAGCAGTTACGACGGATTTAAGCAGCCCCAGCATTTT

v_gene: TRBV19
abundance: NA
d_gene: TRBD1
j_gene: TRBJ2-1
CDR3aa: CASSDGTGGFGEQFF
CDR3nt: TGTGCCAGTAGTGACGGGACAGGGGGCTTTGGCGAGCAGTTCTTC

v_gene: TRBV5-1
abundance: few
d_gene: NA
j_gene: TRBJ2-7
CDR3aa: CASSLGRTTGGGYEQYF
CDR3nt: TGCGCCAGCAGCTTGGGCCGAACGACCGGTGGTGGATACGAGCAGTACTTC

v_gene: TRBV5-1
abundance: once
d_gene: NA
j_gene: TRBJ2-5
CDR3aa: CASSGYRDQETQYF
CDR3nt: TGCGCCAGCAGCGGCTACAGGGACCAAGAGACCCAGTACTTC

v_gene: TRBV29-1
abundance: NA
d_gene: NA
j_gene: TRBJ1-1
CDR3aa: CSVDSYGGEAFF
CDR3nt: TGCAGCGTTGATTCTTATGGCGGTGAAGCTTTCTTT

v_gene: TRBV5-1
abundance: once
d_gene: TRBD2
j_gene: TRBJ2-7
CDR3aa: CASSLDSGSSYEQYF
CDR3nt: TGCGCCAGCAGCTTGGATAGCGGGAGCTCCTACGAGCAGTACTTC

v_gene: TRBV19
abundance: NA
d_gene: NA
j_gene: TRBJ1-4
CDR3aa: CASSIWETATNEKLFF
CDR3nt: TGTGCCAGTAGTATATGGGAGACAGCAACTAATGAAAAACTGTTTTTT

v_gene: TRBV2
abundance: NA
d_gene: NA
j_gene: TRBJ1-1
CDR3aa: CASTEEMGPSTEAFF
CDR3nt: TGTGCCAGCACCGAAGAAATGGGCCCTAGCACTGAAGCTTTCTTT

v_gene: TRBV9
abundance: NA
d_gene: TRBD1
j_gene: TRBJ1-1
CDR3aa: CASSELRDRGEAFF
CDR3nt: TGTGCCAGCAGCGAGCTCCGGGACAGGGGGGAAGCTTTCTTT

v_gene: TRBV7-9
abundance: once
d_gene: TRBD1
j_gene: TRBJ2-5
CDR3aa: CASSLGTGGFVETQYF
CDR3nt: TGTGCCAGCAGCTTAGGGACAGGGGGCTTTGTAGAGACCCAGTACTTC

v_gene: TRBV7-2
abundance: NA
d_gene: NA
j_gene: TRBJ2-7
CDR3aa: CASSPSYYEQYF
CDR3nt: TGTGCCAGCAGCCCATCCTATTACGAGCAGTACTTC

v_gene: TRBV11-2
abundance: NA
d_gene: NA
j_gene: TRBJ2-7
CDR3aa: CASSLPPTGDPIYEQYF
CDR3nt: TGTGCCAGCAGTTTGCCCCCCACAGGAGATCCCATCTACGAGCAGTACTTC

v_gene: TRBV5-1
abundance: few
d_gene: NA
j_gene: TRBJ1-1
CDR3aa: CASSLAVRTKNTEAFF
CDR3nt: TGCGCCAGCAGCTTGGCGGTGCGAACTAAGAACACTGAAGCTTTCTTT

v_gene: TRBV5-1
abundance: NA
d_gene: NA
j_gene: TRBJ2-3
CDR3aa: CASSETGISTDTQYF
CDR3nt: TGCGCCAGCAGCGAAACAGGAATTAGCACAGATACGCAGTATTTT

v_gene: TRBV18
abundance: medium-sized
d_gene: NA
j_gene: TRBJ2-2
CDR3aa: CASSPPSIGELFF
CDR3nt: TGTGCCAGCTCACCACCGAGTATCGGGGAGCTGTTTTTT

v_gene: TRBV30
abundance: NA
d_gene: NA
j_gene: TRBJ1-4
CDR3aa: CAWRTDYNEKLFF
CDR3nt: TGTGCCTGGAGGACAGACTATAATGAAAAACTGTTTTTT

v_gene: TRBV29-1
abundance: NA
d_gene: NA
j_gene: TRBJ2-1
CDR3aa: CSVDMRVANEQFF
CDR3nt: TGCAGCGTTGATATGAGGGTCGCGAATGAGCAGTTCTTC

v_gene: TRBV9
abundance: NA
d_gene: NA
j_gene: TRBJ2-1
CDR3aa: CASSVGNGMNNEQFF
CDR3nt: TGTGCCAGCAGCGTAGGCAACGGGATGAACAATGAGCAGTTCTTC

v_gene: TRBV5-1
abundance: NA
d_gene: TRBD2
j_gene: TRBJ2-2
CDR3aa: CASSLTSARTGELFF
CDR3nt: TGCGCCAGCAGCCTGACTAGCGCCCGAACCGGGGAGCTGTTTTTT

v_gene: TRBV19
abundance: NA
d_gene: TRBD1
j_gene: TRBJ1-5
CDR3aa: CATWTGGSNQPQHF
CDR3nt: TGTGCCACCTGGACAGGGGGAAGCAATCAGCCCCAGCATTTT

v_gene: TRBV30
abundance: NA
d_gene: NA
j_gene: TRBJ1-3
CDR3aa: CAWSVSGENSGNTIYF
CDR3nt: TGTGCCTGGAGTGTTTCTGGGGAAAACTCTGGAAACACCATATATTTT

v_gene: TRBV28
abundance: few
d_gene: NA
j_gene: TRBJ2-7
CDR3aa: CATGVGEQYF
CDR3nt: TGTGCCACAGGGGTGGGAGAGCAGTACTTC

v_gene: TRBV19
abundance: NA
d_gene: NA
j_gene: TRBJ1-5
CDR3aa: CASSIQGGSQPQHF
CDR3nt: TGTGCCAGTAGTATCCAGGGCGGTAGCCAGCCCCAGCATTTT

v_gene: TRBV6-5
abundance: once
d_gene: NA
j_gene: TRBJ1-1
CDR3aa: CASRRDLNTEAFF
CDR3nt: TGTGCCAGCAGAAGAGACCTCAACACTGAAGCTTTCTTT

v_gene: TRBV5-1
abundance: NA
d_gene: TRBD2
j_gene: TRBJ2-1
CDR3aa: CASSSGGLAGDNEQFF
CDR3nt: TGCGCCAGCAGCTCCGGGGGACTAGCGGGGGACAATGAGCAGTTCTTC

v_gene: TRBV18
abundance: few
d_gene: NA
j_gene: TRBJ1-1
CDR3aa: CASSPPGAGWDTEAFF
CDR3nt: TGTGCCAGCTCACCACCGGGGGCAGGGTGGGACACTGAAGCTTTCTTT

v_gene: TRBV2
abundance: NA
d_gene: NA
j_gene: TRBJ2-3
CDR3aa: CASAEGWGDTQYF
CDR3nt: TGTGCCAGCGCTGAAGGTTGGGGAGATACGCAGTATTTT

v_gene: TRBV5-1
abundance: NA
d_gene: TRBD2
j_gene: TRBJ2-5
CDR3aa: CASSPFGTSGGQETQYF
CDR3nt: TGCGCCAGCAGCCCGTTCGGGACTAGCGGAGGTCAAGAGACCCAGTACTTC

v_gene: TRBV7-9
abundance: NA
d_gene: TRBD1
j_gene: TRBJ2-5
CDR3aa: CASSPSRTGETQYF
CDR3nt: TGTGCCAGCAGCCCCAGTCGGACAGGAGAGACCCAGTACTTC

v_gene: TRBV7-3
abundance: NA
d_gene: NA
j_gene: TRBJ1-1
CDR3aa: CASSFQENTEAFF
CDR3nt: TGTGCCAGCAGCTTTCAGGAAAACACTGAAGCTTTCTTT

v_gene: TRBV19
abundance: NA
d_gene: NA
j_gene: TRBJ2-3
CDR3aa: CASSARAFLRTDTQYF
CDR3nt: TGTGCCAGTAGTGCCCGGGCCTTTCTACGCACAGATACGCAGTATTTT